This TCR beta chain was identified during a study of blood T cell repertoires in COVID-19. Study details: Samples of COVID-19 (acute and convalescent) were obtained from the United States, Italy and Spain. From T cells, B-cell-depleted T cells, or PBMCs came the material, which was cDNA or gDNA.

There are 13 residues in the CDR3. Germline V CDR1 and CDR2: SGHRS, YFSETQ. V lost 0 bases to trimming and J lost 8 bases, with 9 bases between them. Original analysis: By means of reference gene primer amplification, nucleated cell counts were estimated. Sequenced by immunoSEQ multiplex PCR; TCRdb stores in-frame clones only, minus some. V and J calls and clone size are as listed in that table; D and trimming were resolved from the DNA. The sample has 90,000 to 100,000 clones, 75% to 85% seen once. What was sequenced was peripheral blood. The sequence was obtained from a man between 65 and 85 years old with acute or convalescent COVID-19. The chain carries TRBV5-1 and TRBJ1-3; perhaps TRBD1 as D (6 bases). The CDR3 loop is CASSLGQVDTIYF. The CDR3 DNA is TGCGCCAGCAGCTTGGGACAGGTGGACACCATATATTTT.